This T cell receptor beta chain was recovered during a study of vaccination and CD4 T cells after COVID-19. The overall study: The convalescent group had six males, four females, seven Caucasians, two Asians, one multiracial. Investigators drew the post-COVID samples a median around 96 days after diagnosis, with a range of 35 to 161. A CEFX pool, an HIV-1 Nef pool, or no peptide went to control cultures.

Cultured CD4+ T-cell DNA underwent Oncomine TCR Beta short-read sequencing. TCRdb reanalysed the PCR reads using MiXCR and keeps one entry per CDR3 protein. The sample contains 9,500 to 15,000 distinct CDR3 sequences, roughly a fifth of which appear only once. The CDR3 consists of 15 residues. Germline-derived CDR1 and CDR2 are SNHLY and FYNNEI. V was clipped by 7 bases and J by 3 bases; unmatched bases: 7. Study-level findings and limits: There was no significant change from approximately 21 to 38 median reactive clonotypes.

Points on this clonotype: Its cognate antigen is unknown.

Treatment given: 10-day PBMC culture with coronavirus spike peptide pools or control peptides (ViraFEST assay). The clonotype comes from a human donor who received a COVID-19 vaccine. The sample consisted of CD4+ T cells from blood, cultured in vitro, taken before SARS-CoV-2 vaccination. The V call is TRBV2, the J call TRBJ2-1; TRBD1 matches at 9 bases. The CDR3 nucleotides read TGTGCCAGCAATAAGGGACAGGGAGGCTACAATGAGCAGTTCTTC. Its protein product is CASNKGQGGYNEQFF.